The 15 T cell receptor beta chains presented below share a single source sample, sequenced in a study of blood T cell repertoires in COVID-19. Using immunoSEQ multiplex PCR, the repertoire was profiled, and TCRdb retains in-frame clones only, with some absent. The table shows fewer than 200,000 clones, with around 80% occurring only once. Source material: peripheral blood. The source is a human donor in a cohort sampled during active COVID-19.

The chain is built from TRBV4-1 and TRBJ2-7, with a tentative D call TRBD2 (5 bases). The V gene lost 0 bases and the J gene lost 6 bases, with 6 bases spanning the gap. Germline-derived CDR1 and CDR2 are MGHRA and YSYEKL. CDR3 size: 12 residues. CDR3: CASSQELGEQYF. CDR3 coding DNA: TGCGCCAGCAGCCAAGAACTAGGCGAGCAGTACTTC.

This clone was observed a single time. This chain connects TRBV2 to TRBJ1-1; 7 nucleotides match TRBD1. The CDR3 length is 13 residues. Trimming at V came to 7 bases and at J to 4 bases, leaving 6 bases not matched to a gene. Per the germline V gene, CDR1 is SNHLY and CDR2 is FYNNEI. The CDR3 sequence is CASNRQGGTEAFF. CDR3 DNA: TGTGCCAGCAACAGACAGGGCGGCACTGAAGCTTTCTTT.

The genes are TRBV6-5 and TRBJ2-5; maybe TRBD1 (6 bases). This CDR3 spans 15 amino acids. Trimming shortened V by 2 bases and J by 1 base, and 11 bases separated the two germline ends. Germline lookup yields CDR1 MNHEY and CDR2 SVGAGI. The CDR3, as DNA: TGTGCCAGCAGTTACGACTCGGACAGCCAAGAGACCCAGTACTTC. This gives the protein CASSYDSDSQETQYF.

The J gene is TRBJ1-2, the V gene TRBV30, with a weak D call TRBD1 (5 bases). V was cut by 7 bases and J by 8 bases, with 20 bases left in between. The germline gives CDR1 GTSNPN, CDR2 SVGIG (reference sequence). The CDR3 sequence is 13 residues long. This chain's CDR3 is CASKEAGRGGYTF. In nucleotides, the CDR3 is TGTGCCTCCAAGGAGGCAGGGAGGGGCGGCTACACCTTC.

CDR3 sequence reads: CASSLATQGRVNTEAFF. DNA of the CDR3: TGTGCCAGCAGCTTAGCTACTCAGGGGCGCGTGAACACTGAAGCTTTCTTT. This chain joins TRBV7-9 and TRBJ1-1, with D possibly being TRBD1 (6 bases). Germline-derived CDR1 and CDR2 are SEHNR and FQNEAQ (reference sequence). The CDR3 loop spans 17 amino acids. The ends were cut back, 0 bases at V and 0 bases at J, with 14 bases in the middle.

This clone was picked up one time. V and J are TRBV27 and TRBJ1-5, with 10 bases that match TRBD1. Per the germline V gene, CDR1 is MNHEY and CDR2 is SMNVEV (reference sequence). Losses at the gene ends were 2 bases for V and 6 bases for J; bases not matched to a gene: 4. The CDR3 runs 15 residues. The CDR3 nucleotides read TGTGCCAGCAGTTTACGACAGGGGGCAGGTCAGCCCCAGCATTTT. Its protein product is CASSLRQGAGQPQHF.

CDR3 sequence: CASRTGESEYGYTF. CDR3 DNA: TGCGCCAGCAGGACAGGGGAATCCGAATATGGCTACACCTTC. The V call is TRBV10-1, the J call TRBJ1-2, with TRBD1 matching over 8 bases. There are 14 residues in the CDR3. V shed 6 bases and J 5 bases; nucleotides not matched to a gene: 8. Germline V lookup: CDR1 WNHNN, CDR2 SYGVQD (reference sequence).

The V gene is TRBV27, the J gene TRBJ1-2; tentatively, D is TRBD1 (6 bases). The CDR3 covers 17 residues. Germline lookup yields CDR1 MNHEY and CDR2 SMNVEV (reference sequence). V lost 5 bases and J lost 4, with 23 bases in between. This CDR3 reads CASSRRVFTGSSYGYTF. In DNA, the CDR3 is TGTGCCAGCAGTCGGCGTGTTTTTACAGGGAGTAGCTATGGCTACACCTTC.

The rearrangement uses TRBV4-1 and TRBJ2-2; D may be TRBD2 (7 bases). V lost 7 bases to trimming and J lost 7 bases, with 16 bases between them. This CDR3 spans 14 amino acids. Germline V gene lookup returns CDR1 MGHRA and CDR2 YSYEKL. In DNA, the CDR3 is TGCGCCAGCACCCGAGGGGGGGAAGGCGGGGAGCTGTTTTTT. It specifies CASTRGGEGGELFF.

This clone was observed a single time. The chain is built from TRBV9 and TRBJ2-1; D ambiguous. The CDR3 has 15 amino acids. CDR1 and CDR2 from the germline V gene are SGDLS and YYNGEE. Trimming stripped 0 bases from V and 0 bases from J, with 7 bases between. CDR3 sequence reads: CASSVGQNSYNEQFF. As DNA, the CDR3 is TGTGCCAGCAGCGTAGGGCAAAACTCCTACAATGAGCAGTTCTTC.

This clone was recorded a few times. CDR3 region: CASSSRQGPDEAFF. As DNA, the CDR3 is TGTGCCAGCAGCTCAAGACAGGGGCCCGATGAAGCTTTCTTT. The rearrangement uses TRBV11-2 and TRBJ1-1; 8 positions agree with TRBD1. The CDR3 length is 14 residues. V shed 4 bases, J shed 7 bases, and the junction held 8 bases outside the gene matches. Germline V gene data show CDR1 as SGHAT and CDR2 as FQNNGV.

J is TRBJ1-2 and V is TRBV2, with D possibly being TRBD1 (5 bases). This CDR3 contains 15 residues. Germline V gives CDR1 SNHLY, CDR2 FYNNEI. The V and J ends lost 10 bases and 2 bases respectively, with 20 bases between them. The CDR3 DNA follows: TGTGCCACCCTTCATCCAAGGGGTCGCAACTATGGCTACACCTTC. It specifies CATLHPRGRNYGYTF. Using reference TRBV2 and TRBJ1-2 for the parts outside the CDR3, the full variable domain is EPEVTQTPSHQVTQMGQEVILRCVPISNHLYFYWYRQILGQKVEFLVSFYNNEISEKSEIFDDQFSVERPDGSNFTLKIRSTKLEDSAMYFCATLHPRGRNYGYTFGSGTRLTVV.

DNA for the CDR3: TGTGCCACCAGCAGAGATCAGGTCAGACGGCAGGGCTACACCTTC. This translates into CATSRDQVRRQGYTF. This rearrangement joins TRBV15 to TRBJ1-2; D is unclear. Germline CDR1 and CDR2: LNHNV and YYDKDF (reference sequence). Trimming took off 0 bases at V and 8 bases at J, with 16 bases between the two ends. The CDR3 totals 15 residues.

The rearrangement uses TRBV6-6 and TRBJ2-1; D may be TRBD1 (6 bases). The CDR3 sequence is 13 residues long. CDR1 MNHNY and CDR2 SVGAGI come from the germline V gene (reference sequence). V was shortened by 6 bases and J by 4 bases, with 10 bases between the two germline ends. CDR3 DNA: TGTGCCAGCAGAGACAGGAATTACAATGAGCAGTTCTTC. Translation: CASRDRNYNEQFF.

The rearrangement uses TRBV7-2 and TRBJ2-7; D gene ambiguous. CDR3 length: 13 amino acids. The V and J ends lost 8 bases and 4 bases respectively, with 15 bases between them. Germline CDR1 SGHTA, CDR2 FQGNSA. The DNA for the CDR3 is TGTGCCAGCTCAATATCCCGAGAGTACGAGCAGTACTTC. Translated, it gives CASSISREYEQYF.